This T cell receptor beta chain was captured in a study of identical twins. Study-wide results and limits: The study reached conclusions through statistical analysis that was cross-sectional, not following the same donors.

There are 15 residues in the CDR3. Germline CDR1 is SSHAT and CDR2 is FNYEAQ (reference sequence). For this clonotype: No antigen is known for it. One junction end disagrees with the germline gene, perhaps due to a read error.

MiXCR, applied by TCRdb to the 5' RACE reads, yields one record per CDR3 protein. This repertoire shows approximately 1.8 million distinct CDR3 sequences, about 32% found once; its top ten account for about 0.27%. What was sequenced was cord blood. The chain carries TRBV7-7 and TRBJ2-3; D gene unclear. This TCR derives from a newborn girl in good health. Written as DNA, the CDR3 is TGTGCTAGCAGCTTATCTCCAGGCCCCACAGATACGCAGTATTTT. Encoded protein: CASSLSPGPTDTQYF.